This is a list of T cell receptor beta chains from one sample in a study of blood T cell repertoires in COVID-19. Only in-frame clones appear in the TCRdb table, and some are missing; sequencing was by immunoSEQ multiplex PCR. This table holds more than 90,000 clones, about 91% found once. The sequencing input was peripheral blood. The receptors come from a man aged 45-60 years with acute or convalescent COVID-19. Each CDR3 is given with its conserved first and last residue. A D gene is named only where the DNA matches it firmly. The listing skips clone size in some rows; elsewhere it reads once, few, many or a size class.

>TRBV7-9|once|TRBD2|TRBJ2-2
CASTLAGVNTGELFF
TGTGCCAGCACCCTAGCGGGGGTAAACACCGGGGAGCTGTTTTTT
>TRBV7-9|many|NA|TRBJ2-5
CASSLSHQETQYF
TGTGCCAGCAGCTTGTCTCACCAAGAGACCCAGTACTTC
>TRBV6-1|NA|NA|TRBJ2-2
CASSDPGQRAAGELFF
TGTGCCAGCAGTGACCCGGGACAGCGGGCGGCCGGGGAGCTGTTTTTT
>TRBV19|once|TRBD1|TRBJ1-5
CASTEQGPQQPQHF
TGTGCCAGCACAGAACAGGGGCCTCAACAGCCCCAGCATTTT
>TRBV5-8|few|NA|TRBJ2-1
CASNKEVNEQFF
TGTGCCAGCAACAAGGAGGTCAATGAGCAGTTCTTC
>TRBV6-5|NA|NA|TRBJ2-2
CASTEVGGTGELFF
TGTGCCAGCACCGAAGTGGGGGGCACCGGGGAGCTGTTTTTT
>TRBV6-1|NA|NA|TRBJ1-4
CASSAPTTPGEEKLFF
TGTGCCAGCAGTGCTCCGACAACCCCCGGGGAGGAAAAACTGTTTTTT
>TRBV2|NA|TRBD1|TRBJ2-7
CASRARGRDRSYEQYF
TGTGCCAGCAGGGCCAGGGGTAGGGACAGATCCTACGAGCAGTACTTC
>TRBV5-1|NA|NA|TRBJ1-2
CASSRLDANYGYTF
TGCGCCAGCAGCCGACTCGACGCTAACTATGGCTACACCTTC
>TRBV5-4|NA|TRBD1|TRBJ1-2
CASSQDRDGYTF
TGTGCCAGCAGCCAAGACAGGGATGGCTACACCTTC
>TRBV30|NA|NA|TRBJ2-5
CAWSVRSSQETQYF
TGTGCCTGGAGTGTACGCAGTTCACAAGAGACCCAGTACTTC
>TRBV7-8|NA|NA|TRBJ1-1
CASSLGQLMNTEAFF
TGTGCCAGCAGCTTAGGACAGCTCATGAACACTGAAGCTTTCTTT
>TRBV5-1|NA|NA|TRBJ2-2
CASSSAANTGELFF
TGCGCCAGCAGCTCCGCGGCGAACACCGGGGAGCTGTTTTTT
>TRBV5-6|NA|NA|TRBJ2-7
CASSLSPRTLEQYF
TGTGCCAGCAGCTTGAGTCCTAGAACCCTCGAGCAGTACTTC
>TRBV5-6|NA|NA|TRBJ1-1
CASSLSPGGNTEAFF
TGTGCCAGCAGCTTGTCTCCGGGGGGCAACACTGAAGCTTTCTTT
>TRBV28|NA|NA|TRBJ2-1
CASSLMGPLNEQFF
TGTGCCAGCAGTTTAATGGGGCCGTTGAATGAGCAGTTCTTC
>TRBV19|once|NA|TRBJ1-1
CASSAGNTEAFF
TGTGCCAGTAGCGCCGGGAACACTGAAGCTTTCTTT
>TRBV24-1|once|TRBD1|TRBJ2-5
CATSEPGTGTQETQYF
TGTGCCACCAGTGAACCCGGGACAGGGACTCAAGAGACCCAGTACTTC
>TRBV5-1|NA|TRBD1|TRBJ1-1
CASSLRVTGGPIEAFF
TGCGCCAGCAGCCTGCGGGTTACAGGGGGACCAATAGAAGCTTTCTTT
>TRBV5-1|NA|NA|TRBJ2-4
CASSLGRDKRIQYF
TGCGCCAGCAGCTTGGGCAGGGACAAACGCATTCAGTACTTC
>TRBV4-1|NA|NA|TRBJ1-2
CASSQDWGSHYGYTF
TGCGCCAGCAGCCAAGATTGGGGCAGTCACTATGGCTACACCTTC
>TRBV6-5|NA|TRBD2|TRBJ2-1
CASFSGGSEQFF
TGTGCCAGTTTTAGCGGGGGAAGTGAGCAGTTCTTC